The T cell receptor (beta chain) described here comes from a study of CXCR3-negative and CXCR3-positive naive CD8 T cells (dated by TCRdb to between 2018 and 2021). Describing the broader study: In total, approximately 150 million TRB reads were obtained, corresponding to roughly 1.5 +/- 0.3 million reads per library. For the TRBV-TRBJ cluster analysis, the naive subsets came from 5 or 6 donors, while the memory cells came from 3 donors. The diversity and physicochemical repertoire analyses included roughly ten donors pooled from two independent experiments.

Each CD8+ T cell subset was flow-sorted in triplicate, with fewer than 350,000 cells per subset placed directly into RLT lysis buffer. To exclude memory contaminants, naive CD8+ T cells were stringently defined as CD45RO-CCR7+CD27+CD95-. Using standard density gradient centrifugation, peripheral blood mononuclear cells were isolated from buffy coats. Naive CXCR3-negative and CXCR3-positive CD8+ T cells were flow-sorted on a FACSAria III. Total RNA was extracted from sorted cells with an RNeasy Mini Kit. Findings and caveats that apply to the study as a whole: Compared with CXCR3-negative naive cells, CXCR3-positive naive cells had TRB CDR3s with higher hydrophobicity (lower Kidera factor 4), lower energy, and higher strength and volume indices. Because surface CD5, which is linked to self-reactivity in mice, was comparable between the naive subsets, TCR interaction strength was also inferred from TRB CDR3 physicochemical properties. Repertoire diversity was comparably high in both naive subsets but much lower in memory CD8+ T cells. TRBV-TRBJ usage was similar between naive CXCR3-negative and CXCR3-positive cells from the same donor, while memory cells showed distinct patterns. Freshly isolated PBMCs were used for most assays because CXCR3 expression partially decreased after cryopreservation.

The reads were generated on a NextSeq 550. The Human TCR Profiling Kit (MiLaboratory) was used to make UMI-labeled 5' RACE TRB cDNA libraries. cDNA synthesis used the entire amount of extracted RNA, and PCR amplification then used the entire amount of cDNA produced. Libraries were prepared in parallel using an identical number of PCR cycles. The authors' analysis ran thus. MIGEC and MiXCR extracted about 53,000 +/- 10,000 unique UMI-labeled TRB cDNA molecules per library, requiring at least two reads per UMI. On average, each library contained about 40,000 +/- 10,000 functional in-frame TRB CDR3 nucleotide clonotypes without stop codons. Diversity metrics, including normalized Shannon-Wiener and Chao1, were computed in VDJtools after downsampling to 5000 UMI-labeled TRB molecules per sample. Clonotype-size-weighted physicochemical properties of the central five CDR3 residues (interaction energy, strength, volume and Kidera factor 4) were computed in VDJtools. TCRdb reprocessed the public reads and reports one entry per CDR3 protein sequence, without DNA. The V and J calls and clone size come from TCRdb's table, not from the authors' own analysis. This specimen's table enumerates around 81,000 distinct CDR3 sequences. The ten biggest clones cover roughly 1.5% of the sample.

Taken from the germline V gene, the CDR1 and CDR2 loops are SNHLY and FYNNEI. From the cysteine through the phenylalanine, the CDR3 covers 16 amino acids. No DNA sequence is on record. A word on this clonotype: This receptor's antigen is unknown.

Sequences were obtained from naive CXCR3- CD8+ T cells from blood. The cell subset or site label on this specimen signifies: CD45RO-CCR7+CD27+CD95- naive CD8+ T cells lacking CXCR3 (TNR3-). The receptor was derived from a human donor in good health. Some clones in this sample may be carry-over from other donors' samples. The rearrangement joined TRBV2 to TRBJ2-2; the TCRdb call, TRBD1, lacks DNA for checking. The encoded CDR3 is CASSEARTGPTGELFF.